What follows are 19 T cell receptor beta chains derived from one specimen sequenced in a study of CD8 T cells in Susac syndrome. Random hexamers primed reverse transcription of about 0.5 to 1 ug RNA. TCRdb ran MiXCR on the immunoSEQ multiplex PCR reads and lists one entry per CDR3 protein. The sample has 250,000 to 300,000 distinct CDR3 sequences; 70% to 90% are singletons. The sample taken for sequencing was CD8+ T cells from PBMCs. The receptor set was obtained from a human donor with multiple sclerosis.

J is TRBJ2-1 and V is TRBV24-1; TRBD1 is a possible D gene (5 bases). Germline V gene sequence: CDR1 KGHDR, CDR2 SFDVKD. The CDR3 has 16 amino acids. V was trimmed by 1 base and J by 5 bases, leaving 14 bases between them. The CDR3 nucleotides are TGTGCCACCAGTGATTTAGGTGCGGACAACAACAATGAGCAGTTCTTC. As protein: CATSDLGADNNNEQFF.

The chain carries TRBV28 and TRBJ2-3; no definite D call. The CDR3 contains 15 residues. V lost 2 bases to trimming and J lost 4 bases, with 13 bases between them. Germline values: CDR1 MDHEN, CDR2 SYDVKM. CDR3 bases: TGTGCCAGCAGTTTAGGGTGGAGTAGGGCAGATACGCAGTATTTT. Translation gives CASSLGWSRADTQYF.

The chain combines TRBV12-3 or TRBV12-4 with TRBJ2-4; D unresolved. The CDR3 runs 12 residues. Trimming cost V 5 bases and J 7 bases, with 9 bases left between them. The CDR3 sequence is CASSPEENIQYF. CDR3 nucleotides: TGTGCCAGCAGTCCCGAGGAGAACATTCAGTACTTC.

This clonotype was found once. This chain uses TRBV20-1 with TRBJ2-7; D is uncertain. There are 11 residues in the CDR3. V was clipped by 4 bases and J by 0 bases, with 4 bases between them. Per germline, CDR1 DFQATT and CDR2 SNEGSKA (reference sequence). As DNA, the CDR3 is TGCAGTGCTATCTACTCCTACGAGCAGTACTTC. Its protein product is CSAIYSYEQYF.

The chain uses TRBV10-3 and TRBJ1-2, with a tentative D call TRBD1 (5 bases). The CDR3 totals 15 residues. The V end was cut by 3 bases, the J end by 3 bases, with 14 bases between. Germline V gene lookup returns CDR1 ENHRY and CDR2 SYGVKD. As DNA, the CDR3 is TGTGCCATCAGTGATCAACCAGACAGTTACTATGGCTACACCTTC. Protein: CAISDQPDSYYGYTF.

This chain joins TRBV10-3 and TRBJ2-5; 8 nucleotides align to TRBD1. The germline CDR1 and CDR2 sequences are ENHRY and SYGVKD. Trimming at V came to 2 bases and at J to 4 bases, leaving 15 bases not matched to a gene. The CDR3 extends over 18 amino acids. Here the CDR3 reads CAISEAVNRGLRSETQYF. CDR3 nucleotide sequence: TGTGCCATCAGTGAGGCAGTTAACAGGGGGTTGAGGTCAGAGACCCAGTACTTC.

The CDR3 protein is CASSYSTVSNTGELFF. Here the CDR3 DNA reads TGTGCCAGCAGTTACTCTACAGTCTCGAACACCGGGGAGCTGTTTTTT. The chain recombines TRBV6-5 with TRBJ2-2; D gene uncertain. Trimming cost V 0 bases and J 0 bases, with 8 bases left between them. The CDR3 has 16 amino acids. From germline, CDR1 is MNHEY and CDR2 SVGAGI.

V gene TRBV5-6 combines with J gene TRBJ2-7; 7 bases agree with TRBD2. J was trimmed by 2 bases and V by 4 bases; bases with no gene match: 12. CDR1 is SGHDT, CDR2 YYEEEE, per germline. There are 16 residues in the CDR3. The CDR3 reads CASSPYPGGSTYEQYF. Written as DNA, the CDR3 is TGTGCCAGCAGCCCCTATCCCGGGGGGTCCACCTACGAGCAGTACTTC.

The table lists this clonotype with a count of one. This chain joins TRBV2 and TRBJ2-1, with 10 bases lining up with TRBD2. The CDR3 is 15 residues long. Trimming took 7 bases from V and 6 from J; bases not matched to a gene: 9. Germline-derived CDR1 and CDR2 are SNHLY and FYNNEI. The CDR3 sequence is CASNLLGLASNEQFF. CDR3 coding DNA: TGTGCCAGCAACCTACTGGGACTAGCGAGCAATGAGCAGTTCTTC.

The genes are TRBV27 and TRBJ2-1; TRBD1 is a possible D gene (5 bases). Germline V gene data show CDR1 as MNHEY and CDR2 as SMNVEV (reference sequence). The CDR3 consists of 14 residues. The V and J ends lost 5 bases and 9 bases respectively, with 17 bases between them. CDR3 nucleotides: TGTGCCAGCAGTCCCAGGGTCGCCGGCGGTGAGCAGTTCTTC. It encodes CASSPRVAGGEQFF.

V usage is TRBV14 and J usage is TRBJ2-1; 10 nucleotides match TRBD2. The ends lost 3 bases at V and 8 bases at J; junction bases unmatched: 10. Per the germline V gene, CDR1 is SGHDN and CDR2 is FVKESK. The CDR3 length is 16 residues. CDR3 DNA sequence: TGTGCCAGCAGCCATGTAAGCGGGGGGGCCCAACATGAGCAGTTCTTC. This codes for CASSHVSGGAQHEQFF.

The DNA for the CDR3 is TGTGCCAGCAAGCGGACAGGGTATTTGAACTACACCTTC. Protein: CASKRTGYLNYTF. The chain has TRBV11-2 and TRBJ1-2; 8 bases agree with TRBD1. Germline V gene sequence: CDR1 SGHAT, CDR2 FQNNGV. V shed 7 bases and J 10 bases; nucleotides not matched to a gene: 11. This CDR3 has 13 amino acids.

The CDR3 nucleotides read TGTGCCGTGTCGGGGCAGGGGGCGACTCCCTATGGCTACACCTTC. This codes for CAVSGQGATPYGYTF. This chain joins TRBV7-6 and TRBJ1-2; TRBD1 matches at 8 bases. V was clipped by 11 bases and J by 4 bases; unmatched bases: 15. The CDR3 is 15 residues long. Germline V lookup: CDR1 SGHVS, CDR2 FNYEAQ.

The chain carries TRBV15 and TRBJ2-3; D is undetermined. Germline loops: CDR1 LNHNV, CDR2 YYDKDF (reference sequence). V was cut by 0 bases and J by 0 bases, with 1 base left in between. The CDR3 length is 13 residues. Here the CDR3 DNA reads TGTGCCACCAGCAGAGAAAGCACAGATACGCAGTATTTT. This translates into CATSRESTDTQYF. Using reference TRBV15 and TRBJ2-3 for the parts outside the CDR3, the full variable domain is DAMVIQNPRYQVTQFGKPVTLSCSQTLNHNVMYWYQQKSSQAPKLLFHYYDKDFNNEADTPDNFQSRRPNTSFCFLDIRSPGLGDTAMYLCATSRESTDTQYFGPGTRLTVL.

The chain employs TRBV21-1 and TRBJ2-6. TRBV21-1 is a pseudogene segment. This CDR3 has 15 residues. CDR3 DNA: TGTGCCAGCAGCAAAGACCAACCTGGGGCCAACGTCCTGACTTTC. Translation gives CASSKDQPGANVLTF.

The chain couples TRBV11-2 to TRBJ1-2; D ambiguous. In germline, CDR1 is SGHAT, CDR2 FQNNGV. V dropped 4 bases and J dropped 7 bases, with 22 bases sitting between them. The CDR3 contains 16 residues. As DNA, the CDR3 is TGTGCCAGCAGCTCCCTTCCAAGATCCCCTAGTGGTGGCTACACCTTC. Residues: CASSSLPRSPSGGYTF.

This sequence joins TRBV6-6 and TRBJ2-7, with 9 bases identical to TRBD1. J lost 3 bases, V lost 8 bases, and 8 bases had no gene match. This CDR3 is 14 amino acids long. Germline lookup yields CDR1 MNHNY and CDR2 SVGAGI (reference sequence). The CDR3 here is CASDRTGALYEQYF. CDR3 nucleotide sequence: TGTGCCAGCGACCGGACAGGGGCCCTCTACGAGCAGTACTTC.

This chain connects TRBV7-9 to TRBJ2-1; D is possibly TRBD1 (7 bases). The CDR3 length is 17 residues. V was pared by 5 bases and J by 3 bases, with 20 bases between. Germline V gene lookup returns CDR1 SEHNR and CDR2 FQNEAQ (reference sequence). The CDR3 loop is CASSSLEQGRYYNEQFF. The DNA of the CDR3 is TGTGCCAGCAGCAGCTTAGAACAGGGGAGGTACTACAATGAGCAGTTCTTC.

V gene TRBV6-2 or TRBV6-3 combines with J gene TRBJ1-1; weak D call: TRBD1 (6 bases). CDR1 is MNHEY and CDR2 is SVGEGT in the germline V gene. The ends were cut back, 4 bases at V and 1 base at J, with 16 bases in the middle. The CDR3 runs 16 residues. The CDR3 sequence: CASSFPRGKGNTEAFF. CDR3 in DNA: TGTGCCAGCAGTTTTCCCAGGGGAAAGGGGAACACTGAAGCTTTCTTT.